This paragraph covers one T cell receptor beta chain sequence. The CDR3 consists of 15 residues. V lost 6 bases and J lost 5, with 18 bases in between. In germline, CDR1 is PRHDT, CDR2 FYEKMQ (reference sequence). The protocol was immunoSEQ multiplex PCR, while the TCRdb copy is restricted to in-frame clones and leaves out a portion. The sample records tens of thousands of clones, over 75% being singletons. This sample is part of a study of blood T cell repertoires in COVID-19. The specimen was peripheral blood. This TCR derives from a woman aged 65 to 85 with acute or convalescent COVID-19. The chain employs TRBV13 and TRBJ2-3, with D perhaps TRBD2 (6 bases). CDR3 residues: CASRDARWRGDTQYF. The DNA for the CDR3 is TGTGCCAGCAGAGACGCAAGGTGGCGGGGAGATACGCAGTATTTT.